One sample yielded the 18 T cell receptor beta chains listed below, sequenced in a study of T cells after yellow fever vaccination. TCRdb reprocessed the 5' RACE reads with MiXCR, giving one entry per CDR3 protein. Counted here are about 120,000 distinct CDR3 sequences, about 7.2% occurring once; the ten biggest clones make up roughly 2.5%. The sample here was CD4+ T cells sorted from PBMCs, taken approximately 47 days after the first yellow fever vaccination. The receptor source for this set is a man aged 18 to 30 who received the YFV17D yellow fever vaccine.

A note on this clonotype: A much larger clone sits a single nucleotide away, making a read error possible. The rearrangement uses TRBV7-2 and TRBJ2-7, with D unclear. The germline V gene encodes CDR1 SGHTA and CDR2 FQGNSA. There are 14 residues in the CDR3. In DNA, the CDR3 is TGTGCCAGCAGCTTGGAAGGGTTGGCCTACGAGCGGTACTTC. It codes for CASSLEGLAYERYF.

This clonotype was found many times. This chain joins TRBV5-1 and TRBJ2-5, with D possibly TRBD2 on 5 matching bases. The germline gives CDR1 SGHRS, CDR2 YFSETQ. The CDR3 loop spans 14 amino acids. Trimming removed 3 bases from V and 5 bases from J, with 14 bases in between. CDR3 region: CASSSGGNAETQYF. CDR3 DNA sequence: TGCGCCAGCAGCTCTGGAGGTAACGCGGAGACCCAGTACTTC.

This clonotype was found many times. As the CDR3 is not closed by the conserved phenylalanine or tryptophan, this likely results from a read error. The DNA is omitted, as the CDR3 cannot be located on it reliably, and the CDR3 follows TCRdb's listing. The chain is built from TRBV7-2 and TRBJ2-3; TRBD2, the D gene given by the table, was not confirmed from the DNA. The germline V gene has CDR1 SGHTA and CDR2 FQGNSA. A total of 13 residues make up the CDR3, ends included. The CDR3 loop is CASSLGVAGSLFL.

This clonotype was seen repeatedly, ten times or more. The V call is TRBV27, the J call TRBJ1-4; 7 nucleotides agree with TRBD1. Germline V gene sequence: CDR1 MNHEY, CDR2 SMNVEV (reference sequence). The J segment lost 7 bases and the V segment lost 4 bases, leaving 9 bases of the junction unmatched. The CDR3 length is 15 residues. CDR3 DNA: TGTGCCAGCAGTTCCCAGACAGGGTGGGGTGAAAAACTGTTTTTT. This translates into CASSSQTGWGEKLFF.

At least ten counts were recorded for this clonotype. This chain uses TRBV12-3 or TRBV12-4 with TRBJ2-3; D perhaps matches TRBD2 (5 bases). This CDR3 has 14 amino acids. V lost 5 bases to trimming and J lost 4 bases, with 13 bases between them. DNA of the CDR3: TGTGCCAGCAGTACGGGAATAGGCGCAGATACGCAGTATTTT. As protein: CASSTGIGADTQYF.

This clonotype has at least ten counts. V and J are TRBV7-9 and TRBJ2-5; 7 bases are shared with TRBD1. J was trimmed by 5 bases and V by 2 bases; bases with no gene match: 5. The length of the CDR3 is 14 residues. Germline loops: CDR1 SEHNR, CDR2 FQNEAQ (reference sequence). DNA of the CDR3: TGTGCCAGCAGCTTAAGACAGGGCGGGGAGACCCAGTACTTC. Protein sequence: CASSLRQGGETQYF.

This clonotype was observed at least ten times. The chain links TRBV6-5 to TRBJ1-3, with D perhaps matching TRBD1 (5 bases). Germline V gives CDR1 MNHEY, CDR2 SVGAGI. V shed 3 bases and J shed 0 bases, with 9 bases lying between them. The CDR3 consists of 15 residues. DNA for the CDR3: TGTGCCAGCAGTTATAACAGGAACTCTGGAAACACCATATATTTT. Its translation is CASSYNRNSGNTIYF.

In this sample, this clonotype turned up many times. V and J are TRBV14 and TRBJ1-6, with D perhaps matching TRBD1 (6 bases). Per germline, CDR1 SGHDN and CDR2 FVKESK. Trimming stripped 4 bases from V and 11 bases from J, with 15 bases between. This CDR3 has 14 residues. The CDR3, as DNA: TGTGCCAGCAGCCCGACAGGCGGCGATCCACCCCTCCACTTT. Its translation is CASSPTGGDPPLHF.

This clonotype came up a few times. V is TRBV20-1 and J is TRBJ2-6; D remains unclear. Trimming cost V 0 bases and J 0 bases, with 6 bases left between them. Germline V gives CDR1 DFQATT, CDR2 SNEGSKA (reference sequence). The CDR3 contains 15 residues. In nucleotides, the CDR3 is TGCAGTGCTAGAGATGGGGTCTCTGGGGCCAACGTCCTGACTTTC. Encoded protein: CSARDGVSGANVLTF.

This clonotype was recorded many times. CDR3 residues: CASGLAGSTDTQYF. Here the CDR3 DNA reads TGTGCCAGCGGGTTAGCGGGGAGCACAGATACGCAGTATTTT. This rearrangement joins TRBV5-6 to TRBJ2-3, with 8 bases identical to TRBD2. The V gene end was trimmed by 7 bases and the J gene end by 0 bases; junction bases not matched to a gene: 4. Looked up from germline, CDR1 is SGHDT and CDR2 is YYEEEE. CDR3 length equals 14 residues.

Ten or more counts support this clonotype. The chain has TRBV7-2 and TRBJ2-1, with a weak D call TRBD1 (6 bases). Germline V gene sequence: CDR1 SGHTA, CDR2 FQGNSA. Deletions cut 5 bases from V and 9 bases from J, with 14 bases between. The CDR3 consists of 13 residues. CDR3 in amino acids: CASSPSRGTEQFF. The CDR3 DNA follows: TGTGCCAGCAGCCCCTCCAGGGGTACTGAGCAGTTCTTC.

The sample holds many counts of this clonotype. The rearrangement joins TRBV14 to TRBJ1-6, with unresolved D. CDR3 length: 13 residues. Trimming took off 2 bases at V and 10 bases at J, with 9 bases between the two ends. CDR1 is SGHDN, CDR2 FVKESK, per germline. The CDR3 DNA follows: TGTGCCAGCAGCCAACGGACGAACTCACCCCTCCACTTT. Its protein is CASSQRTNSPLHF. The complete variable domain, with remaining parts taken from reference TRBV14 and TRBJ1-6, reads EAGVTQFPSHSVIEKGQTVTLRCDPISGHDNLYWYRRVMGKEIKFLLHFVKESKQDESGMPNNRFLAERTGGTYSTLKVQPAELEDSGVYFCASSQRTNSPLHFGNGTRLTVT.

The chain combines TRBV24-1 with TRBJ2-5; TRBD1 agrees at 9 bases. This CDR3 has 15 amino acids. Unmatched junction bases numbered 6, after V lost 3 bases and J lost 5 bases. CDR1 is KGHDR, CDR2 SFDVKD, per germline. For the CDR3, the DNA is TGTGCCACCAGTGATATCGGGACAGGGCGGGAGACCCAGTACTTC. Its translation is CATSDIGTGRETQYF.

This clonotype was observed many times. This rearrangement joins TRBV4-3 to TRBJ2-5, with 9 bases aligning to TRBD2. CDR1 is LGHNA and CDR2 is YSLEER in the germline V gene. This CDR3 region has 17 residues. V was pared by 0 bases and J by 3 bases, with 8 bases of the junction left unmatched. CDR3 nucleotides: TGCGCCAGCAGCCAAGATTGGAGCGGGGGGACCAAAGAGACCCAGTACTTC. Residues: CASSQDWSGGTKETQYF.

The chain is built from TRBV5-6 and TRBJ2-3; D could derive from TRBD1 or TRBD2 (6 bases each). V lost 1 base, J lost 5 bases, and 8 bases lay in between. This CDR3 has 13 residues. The germline CDR1 and CDR2 sequences are SGHDT and YYEEEE. Written as DNA, the CDR3 is TGTGCCAGCAGCTTGAAGGGGGGAGATACGCAGTATTTT. Translated, it gives CASSLKGGDTQYF.

The table lists this clonotype with a few counts. The chain joins TRBV7-2 to TRBJ2-3; no firm D call. Germline CDR1 reads SGHTA; CDR2 reads FQGNSA. Between the trimmed V and J ends, which lost 1 base and 1 base, there was a span of 12 bases. The CDR3 has 16 residues. CDR3 bases: TGTGCCAGCAGCTTAGATGGCCCCGGAGGCACAGATACGCAGTATTTT. Encoded protein: CASSLDGPGGTDTQYF.

About this clonotype itself: This may be a read error, as it is one base from a much larger clone. The CDR3 region has the DNA TGTGCCATCCGAGGGACTAGTTCGAAAACCTACGAGCTGTACTTC. Translating gives CAIRGTSSKTYELYF. The V gene is TRBV10-3, the J gene TRBJ2-7; 8 positions agree with TRBD2. Germline values: CDR1 ENHRY, CDR2 SYGVKD. This CDR3 contains 15 residues.

This clonotype has a count of ten or more. This chain uses TRBV3-1 with TRBJ2-2, with 10 bases lining up with TRBD2. Germline V gene data show CDR1 as LGHDT and CDR2 as YNNKEL (reference sequence). This CDR3 has 18 amino acids. V lost 1 base and J lost 3; bases outside the gene matches: 8. This CDR3 reads CASSQGDLAGAYTGELFF. The CDR3 DNA reads as TGTGCCAGCAGCCAAGGCGATCTAGCGGGGGCATACACCGGGGAGCTGTTTTTT.